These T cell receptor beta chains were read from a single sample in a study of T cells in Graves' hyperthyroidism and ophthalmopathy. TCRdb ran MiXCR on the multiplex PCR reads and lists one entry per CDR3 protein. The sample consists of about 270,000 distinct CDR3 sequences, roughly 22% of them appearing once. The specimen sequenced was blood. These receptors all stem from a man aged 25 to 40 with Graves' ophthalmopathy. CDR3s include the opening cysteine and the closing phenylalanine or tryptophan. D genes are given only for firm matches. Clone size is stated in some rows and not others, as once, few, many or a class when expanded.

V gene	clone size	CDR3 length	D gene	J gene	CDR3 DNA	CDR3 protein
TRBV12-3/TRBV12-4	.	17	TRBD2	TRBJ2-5	TGTGCCAGCTGCGGGTCGCTCGGGAGGGTCCAGGGGGAGACCCAGTACTTC	CASCGSLGRVQGETQYF
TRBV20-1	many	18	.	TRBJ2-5	TGCAGTGCTAGAGATCGTCAAGCGTCGGGGGGCAGAAGGGAGACCCAGTACTTC	CSARDRQASGGRRETQYF
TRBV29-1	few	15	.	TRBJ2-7	TGCAGCGTTGAGGTGGGGGAGGAGCAGGGTGACGAGCAGTACTTC	CSVEVGEEQGDEQYF
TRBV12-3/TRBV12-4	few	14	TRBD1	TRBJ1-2	TGTGCCAGCAGTTTAGCTGGACAGGGGGGTGGCTACACCTTC	CASSLAGQGGGYTF
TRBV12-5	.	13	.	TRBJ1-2	TGTGCTAGTGGTTTGGCGGACGTGGATGGCTACACCTTC	CASGLADVDGYTF
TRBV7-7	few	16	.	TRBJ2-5	TGTGCTAGCAGCTTAGGGGGACAACTGTACCAAGAGACCCAGTACTTC	CASSLGGQLYQETQYF
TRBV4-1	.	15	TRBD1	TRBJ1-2	TGCGCCAGCAGCCAAGCGCCGGGACAGCCCTATGGCTACACCTTC	CASSQAPGQPYGYTF
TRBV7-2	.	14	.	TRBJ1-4	TGTGCCAGCAGGAGAAGTGCAACTAATGAAAAACTGTTTTTT	CASRRSATNEKLFF
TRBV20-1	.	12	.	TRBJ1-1	TGCAGTGCTGAGGGCAGGGTCACTGAAGCTTTCTTT	CSAEGRVTEAFF
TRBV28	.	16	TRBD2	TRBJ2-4	TGTGCCAGCAGTTTCCCGTCGCCGAACGGGGGGAACATTCAGTACTTC	CASSFPSPNGGNIQYF
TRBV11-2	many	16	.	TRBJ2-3	TGTGCCAGCAGCTTAGACCTCTTTGGGGGCACAGATACGCAGTATTTT	CASSLDLFGGTDTQYF
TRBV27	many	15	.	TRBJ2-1	TGTGCCAGCAGTTCACCTGGGAGTCGAGGCAATGAGCAGTTCTTC	CASSSPGSRGNEQFF
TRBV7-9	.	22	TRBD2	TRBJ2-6	TGTGCCAGCAGCTTAAGGGTGGGGGGCGTCGGGACTAGCGCGTCCGGGGCCAACGTCCTGACTTTC	CASSLRVGGVGTSASGANVLTF
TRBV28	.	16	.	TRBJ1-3	TGTGCCAGCAGTTCATGGGGGACAACGTTCGGAAACACCATATATTTT	CASSSWGTTFGNTIYF
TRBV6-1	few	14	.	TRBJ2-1	TGTGCCAGCACAGGAGCCGGGTACTCATCTGAGCAGTTCTTC	CASTGAGYSSEQFF
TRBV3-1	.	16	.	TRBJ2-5	TGTGCCAGCAGCCCGAGGGGGGGCGCGGACCAAGAGACCCAGTACTTC	CASSPRGGADQETQYF
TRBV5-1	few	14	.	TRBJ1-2	TGCGCCAGCAGCCCAAGACAGACCAACTATGGCTACACCTTC	CASSPRQTNYGYTF
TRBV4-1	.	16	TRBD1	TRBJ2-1	TGCGCCAGCAGCCATCGCCGGGACAGGGGTGGGAATGAGCAGTTCTTC	CASSHRRDRGGNEQFF
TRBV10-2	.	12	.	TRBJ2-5	TGCGCCAGCAGTCCTGACCGGGCCCCCGGGGACTTC	CASSPDRAPGDF
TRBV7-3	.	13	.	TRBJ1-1	TGTGCCAGCAGCTTAACGGGGAGTCGGGAAGCTTTCTTT	CASSLTGSREAFF
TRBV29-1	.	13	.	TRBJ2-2	TGCAGCGTTGAAAGCCCAAACACCGGGGAGCTGTTTTTT	CSVESPNTGELFF
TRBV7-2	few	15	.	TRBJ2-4	TGTGCCAGCAGCTCGTACTGGGTAGCCAAAAACATTCAGTACTTC	CASSSYWVAKNIQYF
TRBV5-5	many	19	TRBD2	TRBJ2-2	TGTGCCAGCACTATGGCCCATCTAGCGGGAGGATTGAGGACCGGGGAGCTGTTTTTT	CASTMAHLAGGLRTGELFF
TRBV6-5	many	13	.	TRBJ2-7	TGTGCCAGCAGTTACTCGGACCGATACGAGCAGTACTTC	CASSYSDRYEQYF
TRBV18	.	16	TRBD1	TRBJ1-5	TGTGCCAGCTCACCGGGGCCGGACAGGGGTAATCAGCCCCAGCATTTT	CASSPGPDRGNQPQHF
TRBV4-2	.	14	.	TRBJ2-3	TGTGCCAGCAGCCTCCGACAGGCGCAAGATACGCAGTATTTT	CASSLRQAQDTQYF
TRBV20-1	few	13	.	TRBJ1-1	TGCAGTGCTAGGGACGGTTCGAACACTGAAGCTTTCTTT	CSARDGSNTEAFF
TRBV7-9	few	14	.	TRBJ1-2	TGTGCCAGCAGCTTAGCTCACGGTCTGTATGGCTACACCTTC	CASSLAHGLYGYTF
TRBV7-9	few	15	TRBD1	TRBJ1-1	TGTGCCAGCAGCTGGCCGGGACAGGGTTTTTTTGAAGCTTTCTTT	CASSWPGQGFFEAFF
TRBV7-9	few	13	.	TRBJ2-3	TGTGCCAGCAGCTTACTACTTGGCGATACGCAGTATTTT	CASSLLLGDTQYF
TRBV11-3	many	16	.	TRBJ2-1	TGTGCCAGCAGCACCCTGGGCGGGTCCAACTACAATGAGCAGTTCTTC	CASSTLGGSNYNEQFF
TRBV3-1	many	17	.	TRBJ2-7	TGTGCCAGCAGCCCGCTATCTCCGATGGGTTATACCTACGAGCAGTACTTC	CASSPLSPMGYTYEQYF
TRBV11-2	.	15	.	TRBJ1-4	TGTGCCAGCAGCTTACACGGGGCGCTAGGGGAAAAACTGTTTTTT	CASSLHGALGEKLFF
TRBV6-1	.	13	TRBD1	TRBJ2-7	TGTGCCAGCAGTACAGGGGGGTCGGGCGAGCAGTACTTC	CASSTGGSGEQYF
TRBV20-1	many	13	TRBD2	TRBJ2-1	TGCAGTGCGGCGGGTAGCGGGAGGGCCGGGCAGTTCTTC	CSAAGSGRAGQFF
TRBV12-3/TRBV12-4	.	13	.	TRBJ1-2	TGTGCCAGCAGTTTGATGGGGGCCCATGGCTACACCTTC	CASSLMGAHGYTF
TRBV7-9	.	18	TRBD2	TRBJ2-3	TGTGCCAGCAGCCCAGGGATGCTTAAGCGGGATTTAACAGATACGCAGTATTTT	CASSPGMLKRDLTDTQYF
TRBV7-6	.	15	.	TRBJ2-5	TGTGCCAGCAGCTTATCACCGGCATCAACGGGGACCCAGTACTTC	CASSLSPASTGTQYF
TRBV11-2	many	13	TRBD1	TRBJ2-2	TGTGCCAGCAGCCCCGCCCGGGACAGGGGGATGTTTTTT	CASSPARDRGMFF
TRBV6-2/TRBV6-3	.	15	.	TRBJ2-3	TGTGCCAGCAGTTACTCGATTGTAGCCACAGATACGCAGTATTTT	CASSYSIVATDTQYF
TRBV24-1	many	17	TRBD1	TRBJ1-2	TGTGCCACCAGTGATTTGCAAGCAGGGGGCGCGTGCTATGGCTACACCTTC	CATSDLQAGGACYGYTF
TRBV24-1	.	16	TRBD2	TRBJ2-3	TGTGCCACCAGTGATTTTGAGACTAGCGGCACAGATACGCAGTATTTT	CATSDFETSGTDTQYF
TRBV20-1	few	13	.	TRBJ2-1	TGCAGTGCCCTCCCAGCTAGCTACAATGAGCAGTTCTTC	CSALPASYNEQFF
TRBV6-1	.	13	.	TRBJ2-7	TGTGCCAGCAGTGAGTTGGGGGAATACGAGCAGTACTTC	CASSELGEYEQYF
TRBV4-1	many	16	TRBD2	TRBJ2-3	TGTGCCAGCAGCCAAGGCCTAGCGGGCGTCACAGATACGCAGTATTTT	CASSQGLAGVTDTQYF
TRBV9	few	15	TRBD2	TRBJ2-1	TGTGCCAGCAGCGTAGGACTAGCCTCCTACAATGAGCAGTTCTTC	CASSVGLASYNEQFF